This section outlines one T cell receptor (beta chain) sequence together with its context. Its antigen is unknown. These data come from a study of PD-1 blockade in classical Hodgkin lymphoma. For the study at large: Patients had nivolumab dosed at 3 mg/kg, delivered intravenously every 2 weeks.

The patients all showed relapse after autologous stem cell transplantation, while their brentuximab vedotin exposure varied. Magnetic negative selection served to purify CD4+ T cells out of PBMCs that had been thawed. Repertoires were generated with immunoSEQ multiplex PCR, while TCRdb's copy carries only in-frame clones and drops some. The table shows about 16,000 clones, with just under 85% occurring only once. Overall study findings and caveats: TCR diversity in CD4+, not CD8+, cells rose significantly by C4D1.

The CDR3 is made up of 14 amino acids. Germline V lookup: CDR1 LNHDA, CDR2 SQIVND (reference sequence). V gave up 11 bases and J gave up 8 bases; unmatched junction bases: 11. V usage is TRBV19 and J usage is TRBJ2-5, with 13 bases lining up with TRBD2. The sequences come from CD4+ T cells from blood, collected at baseline. The source of this sequence is a human donor with classical Hodgkin lymphoma. The DNA of the CDR3 is TGTGCCTCTGCTGGGCTGGGACTAGCGGGAACCCAGTACTTC. This sequence encodes CASAGLGLAGTQYF.